These 18 T cell receptor beta chains share one sample of origin, sequenced in a study of OX40 agonist ivuxolimab in advanced cancers. Sequenced by immunoSEQ multiplex PCR; TCRdb stores in-frame clones only, minus some. The sample includes fewer than 70,000 clones, 85% to 90% of them seen just once. Sample: CD4+ or CD8+ T cells sorted from blood, taken in a trial of the OX40 agonist ivuxolimab. These receptors all stem from an adult with an advanced solid tumor such as melanoma, head and neck, liver or kidney cancer.

This chain joins TRBV7-2 and TRBJ2-3, with 7 positions matching TRBD2. Germline lookup yields CDR1 SGHTA and CDR2 FQGNSA. This CDR3 is built from 13 residues. Unmatched junction bases numbered 9, after V lost 5 bases and J lost 10 bases. The CDR3 region has the DNA TGTGCCAGCAGCCCGCTACCGGGAGGAGCGCAGTATTTT. It translates to CASSPLPGGAQYF. The full variable domain, completed using reference TRBV7-2 and TRBJ2-3, is GAGVSQSPSNKVTEKGKDVELRCDPISGHTALYWYRQSLGQGLEFLIYFQGNSAPDKSGLPSDRFSAERTGGSVSTLTIQRTQQEDSAVYLCASSPLPGGAQYFGPGTRLTVL.

The chain couples TRBV5-1 to TRBJ2-5; D gene unclear. In germline, CDR1 is SGHRS, CDR2 YFSETQ. The CDR3 runs to 12 residues. Trimming pared 0 bases from V and 5 bases from J, leaving 5 bases between. The CDR3 spells CASSLDFETQYF. The CDR3 DNA follows: TGCGCCAGCAGCTTGGATTTCGAGACCCAGTACTTC.

The chain couples TRBV19 to TRBJ1-1, with D possibly matching TRBD1 (5 bases). V lost 2 bases and J lost 5, with 12 bases in between. Per the germline V gene, CDR1 is LNHDA and CDR2 is SQIVND (reference sequence). The CDR3 length is 14 residues. This CDR3 reads CASSISGAGTEAFF. The CDR3 coding sequence is TGTGCCAGTAGTATATCCGGGGCCGGTACTGAAGCTTTCTTT.

The chain employs TRBV7-3 and TRBJ1-2; TRBD1 is a possible D gene (5 bases). Germline V CDR1 and CDR2: SGHTA, FQGTGA. The V gene lost 2 bases and the J gene lost 7 bases, with 11 bases spanning the gap. The length of the CDR3 is 13 residues. As DNA, the CDR3 is TGTGCCAGCAGCTTACGGCAGGGTGCTGGCTACACCTTC. This translates into CASSLRQGAGYTF.

Only a few counts were recorded for this clone. This chain joins TRBV7-2 and TRBJ1-6; D gene unclear. The CDR3 is 14 residues long. The V gene's germline CDR1 is SGHTA and CDR2 FQGNSA. Trimming cost V 0 bases and J 4 bases, with 4 bases left between them. CDR3 DNA sequence: TGTGCCAGCAGCTTAGCGGGTTATAATTCACCCCTCCACTTT. Translated, it gives CASSLAGYNSPLHF.

This chain links TRBV7-2 with TRBJ2-1; 12 bases line up with TRBD2. The germline CDR1 and CDR2 sequences are SGHTA and FQGNSA. The CDR3 contains 16 residues. Trimming at V came to 3 bases and at J to 12 bases, leaving 12 bases not matched to a gene. CDR3 sequence: CASSFVLAGGRTTQFF. DNA of the CDR3: TGTGCCAGCAGCTTCGTACTAGCGGGGGGCCGAACCACGCAGTTCTTC.

The chain carries TRBV19 and TRBJ1-2, with 8 positions matching TRBD1. CDR3 length: 14 residues. CDR1 is LNHDA and CDR2 is SQIVND in the germline V gene (reference sequence). Germline trimming cut 9 bases from V and 5 bases from J; bases unmatched to any gene: 11. The CDR3 coding sequence is TGTGCCAGCGGCCCCCAGGGGGCAGGATATGGCTACACCTTC. This encodes CASGPQGAGYGYTF.

This chain links TRBV4-3 with TRBJ2-3; no reliable D call. Per germline, CDR1 LGHNA and CDR2 YSLEER. V lost 3 bases to trimming and J lost 1 base, with 11 bases between them. The CDR3 contains 15 residues. This CDR3 reads CASSHSHEGTDTQYF. CDR3 DNA: TGCGCCAGCAGCCACTCCCACGAGGGCACAGATACGCAGTATTTT.

The chain combines TRBV7-9 with TRBJ2-2; D is undetermined. CDR3 size: 15 residues. Trimming stripped 1 base from V and 2 bases from J, with 8 bases between. The V gene's germline CDR1 is SEHNR and CDR2 FQNEAQ (reference sequence). The CDR3 nucleotides are TGTGCCAGCAGCTTAGGAGGCGGAAACACCGGGGAGCTGTTTTTT. Encoded protein: CASSLGGGNTGELFF.

This chain uses TRBV11-3 with TRBJ1-1; no reliable D call. Germline lookup yields CDR1 SGHNT and CDR2 YENEEA. Deletions cut 0 bases from V and 0 bases from J, with 2 bases between. The CDR3 has 13 amino acids. CDR3 DNA sequence: TGTGCCAGCAGCTTAGAGGTGAACACTGAAGCTTTCTTT. Translation gives CASSLEVNTEAFF.

The chain employs TRBV28 and TRBJ1-1; 10 bases line up with TRBD1. Trimming removed 4 bases from V and 5 bases from J; junction bases left unmatched: 13. This CDR3 spans 17 amino acids. Germline V gives CDR1 MDHEN, CDR2 SYDVKM. As DNA, the CDR3 is TGTGCCAGCAGTTCCATTGGGACAGGGGTTATGCGGACTGAAGCTTTCTTT. It is translated as CASSSIGTGVMRTEAFF.

V and J are TRBV12-5 and TRBJ2-7; D gene uncertain. The germline V gene encodes CDR1 LGHNT and CDR2 FRNRAP. This CDR3 comprises 13 residues. Trimming left V 5 bases short and J 0 bases short, with 8 bases between. CDR3 protein: CASGPWGSYEQYF. In DNA, the CDR3 is TGTGCTAGTGGTCCCTGGGGCTCCTACGAGCAGTACTTC.

This chain joins TRBV2 and TRBJ2-7; TRBD1 or TRBD2 may be the D gene (5 bases each). Germline-derived CDR1 and CDR2 are SNHLY and FYNNEI. Trimming cost V 3 bases and J 9 bases, with 12 bases left between them. This CDR3 is built from 12 residues. The chain's CDR3 is CASSDNGGSQYF. The CDR3 coding sequence is TGTGCCAGCAGTGACAATGGGGGATCGCAGTACTTC. The complete variable domain, with remaining parts taken from reference TRBV2 and TRBJ2-7, reads EPEVTQTPSHQVTQMGQEVILRCVPISNHLYFYWYRQILGQKVEFLVSFYNNEISEKSEIFDDQFSVERPDGSNFTLKIRSTKLEDSAMYFCASSDNGGSQYFGPGTRLTVT.

The chain employs TRBV6-1 and TRBJ1-1, with D maybe TRBD1 (6 bases). V lost 6 bases and J lost 10, with 12 bases in between. CDR3 length: 11 amino acids. Germline V gives CDR1 MNHNS, CDR2 SASEGT. CDR3 sequence: CASSLQGSAFF. Written as DNA, the CDR3 is TGTGCCAGCAGCTTACAGGGTTCAGCTTTCTTT.

This clone has only a few counts. The chain combines TRBV7-2 with TRBJ2-7, with D possibly matching TRBD1 (6 bases). V lost 4 bases, J lost 2 bases, and 15 bases lay in between. The germline V gene has CDR1 SGHTA and CDR2 FQGNSA. The CDR3 has 15 amino acids. The CDR3 sequence: CASSSRQVVTYEQYF. CDR3 nucleotides: TGTGCCAGCAGCTCGCGACAGGTGGTGACCTACGAGCAGTACTTC.

The rearrangement uses TRBV12-1 and TRBJ2-2; the table's D call, TRBD2, was not checked against the DNA. TRBV12-1 is shown as a pseudogene. The CDR3 is 19 residues long. In DNA form, the CDR3 reads TGTGCCAGCAGCTTTGCTGAGGTGGTGGAGCGGGTTCTACCCGGGGAGCTGTTTTTT. This translates into CASSFAEVVERVLPGELFF.

This chain uses TRBV5-6 with TRBJ2-3; D not resolved. This CDR3 has 12 residues. The germline V gene encodes CDR1 SGHDT and CDR2 YYEEEE. V was trimmed by 4 bases and J by 2 bases, leaving 5 bases between them. The CDR3: CASSRVTDTQYF. The CDR3, as DNA: TGTGCCAGCAGCCGAGTCACAGATACGCAGTATTTT.

In regard to this clone: The same CDR3 can be traced to other DNA sequences in this sample. The chain carries TRBV15 and TRBJ1-2; a weak D match, TRBD1 (5 bases). V was shortened by 0 bases and J by 5 bases, with 10 bases between the two germline ends. CDR1 is LNHNV and CDR2 is YYDKDF in the germline V gene (reference sequence). CDR3 length equals 14 residues. DNA of the CDR3: TGTGCCACCAGCAGAGATGGGGGAACTTATGGCTACACCTTC. Encoded protein: CATSRDGGTYGYTF.